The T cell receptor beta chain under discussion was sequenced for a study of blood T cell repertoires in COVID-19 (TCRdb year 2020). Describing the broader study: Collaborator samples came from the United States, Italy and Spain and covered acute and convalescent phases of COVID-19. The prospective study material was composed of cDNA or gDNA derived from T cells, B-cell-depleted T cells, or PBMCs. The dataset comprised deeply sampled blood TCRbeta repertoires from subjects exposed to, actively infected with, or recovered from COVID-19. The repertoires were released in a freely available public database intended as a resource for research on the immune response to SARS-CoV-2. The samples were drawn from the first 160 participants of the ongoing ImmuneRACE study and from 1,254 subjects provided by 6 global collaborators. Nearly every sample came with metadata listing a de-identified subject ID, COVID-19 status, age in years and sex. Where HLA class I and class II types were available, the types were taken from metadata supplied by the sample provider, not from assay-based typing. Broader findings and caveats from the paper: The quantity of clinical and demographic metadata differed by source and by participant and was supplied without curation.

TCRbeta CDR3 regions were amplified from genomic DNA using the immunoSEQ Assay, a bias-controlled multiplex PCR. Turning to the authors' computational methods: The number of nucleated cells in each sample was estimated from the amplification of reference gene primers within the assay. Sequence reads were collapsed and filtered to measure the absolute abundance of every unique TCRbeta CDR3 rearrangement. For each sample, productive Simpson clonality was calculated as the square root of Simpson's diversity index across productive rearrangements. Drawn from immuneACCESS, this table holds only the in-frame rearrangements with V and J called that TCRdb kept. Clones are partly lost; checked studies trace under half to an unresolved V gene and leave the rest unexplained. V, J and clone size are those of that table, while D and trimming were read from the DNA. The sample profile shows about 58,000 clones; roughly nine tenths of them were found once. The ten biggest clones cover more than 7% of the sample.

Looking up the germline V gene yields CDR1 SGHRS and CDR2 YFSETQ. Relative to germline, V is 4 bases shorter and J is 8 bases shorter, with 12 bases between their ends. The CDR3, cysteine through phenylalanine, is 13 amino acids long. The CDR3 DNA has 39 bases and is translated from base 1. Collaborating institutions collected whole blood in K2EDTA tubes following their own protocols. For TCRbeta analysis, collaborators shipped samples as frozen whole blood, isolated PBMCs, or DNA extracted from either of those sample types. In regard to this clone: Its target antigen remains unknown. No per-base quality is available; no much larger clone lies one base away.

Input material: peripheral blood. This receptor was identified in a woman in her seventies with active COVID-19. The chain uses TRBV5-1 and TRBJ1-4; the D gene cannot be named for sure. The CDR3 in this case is CASSPEGEEKLFF. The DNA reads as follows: TGCGCCAGCAGCCCGGAGGGCGAGGAAAAACTGTTTTTT.